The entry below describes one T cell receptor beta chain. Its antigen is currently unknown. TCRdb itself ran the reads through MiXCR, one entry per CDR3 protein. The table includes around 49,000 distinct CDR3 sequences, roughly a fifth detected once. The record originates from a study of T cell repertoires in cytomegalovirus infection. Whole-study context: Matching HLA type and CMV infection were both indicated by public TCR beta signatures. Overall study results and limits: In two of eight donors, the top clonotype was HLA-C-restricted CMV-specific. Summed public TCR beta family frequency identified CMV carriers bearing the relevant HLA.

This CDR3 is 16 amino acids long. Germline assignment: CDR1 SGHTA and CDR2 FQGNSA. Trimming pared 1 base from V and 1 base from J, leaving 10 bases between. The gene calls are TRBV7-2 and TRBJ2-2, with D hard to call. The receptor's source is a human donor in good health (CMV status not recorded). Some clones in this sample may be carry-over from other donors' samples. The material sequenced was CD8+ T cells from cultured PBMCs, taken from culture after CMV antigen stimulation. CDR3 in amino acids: CASSLDLLLNTGELFF. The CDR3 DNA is TGTGCCAGCAGCTTAGATCTATTATTGAACACCGGGGAGCTGTTTTTT.